The clone carrying this T cell receptor (beta chain) was counted once. Libraries were prepared by immunoSEQ multiplex PCR; TCRdb keeps only in-frame clonotypes and omits some of them. This table has 170,000 or so clones, around 92% appearing once. The sample belongs to a study of control samples from healthy donors and cancer patients. V lost 4 bases to trimming and J lost 5 bases; unmatched junction nucleotides: 10. The CDR3 has 15 amino acids. CDR1 and CDR2 from the germline V gene are SGHDN and FVKESK. The TCR comes from a woman in her 40s in good health. Sequencing input: blood. This sequence joins TRBV14 and TRBJ2-5; 7 bases map to TRBD1. As DNA, the CDR3 is TGTGCCAGCAGCCTGATGAGGGGGCCTTGGGAGACCCAGTACTTC. Amino acids: CASSLMRGPWETQYF.